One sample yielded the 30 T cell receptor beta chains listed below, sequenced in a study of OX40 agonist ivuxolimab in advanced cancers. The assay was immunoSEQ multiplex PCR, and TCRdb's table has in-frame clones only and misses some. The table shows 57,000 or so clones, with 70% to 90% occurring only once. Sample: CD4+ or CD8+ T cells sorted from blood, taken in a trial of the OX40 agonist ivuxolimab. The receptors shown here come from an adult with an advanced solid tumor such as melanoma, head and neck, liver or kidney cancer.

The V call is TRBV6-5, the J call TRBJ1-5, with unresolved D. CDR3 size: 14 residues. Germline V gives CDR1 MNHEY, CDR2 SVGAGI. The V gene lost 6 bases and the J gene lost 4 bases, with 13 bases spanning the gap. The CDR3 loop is CASSAGLPNQPQHF. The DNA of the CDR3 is TGTGCCAGCAGCGCGGGCCTCCCTAATCAGCCCCAGCATTTT.

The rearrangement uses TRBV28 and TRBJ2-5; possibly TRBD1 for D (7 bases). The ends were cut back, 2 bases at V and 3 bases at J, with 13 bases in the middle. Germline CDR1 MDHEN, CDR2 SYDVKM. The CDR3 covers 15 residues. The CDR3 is CASSLIGRGEETQYF. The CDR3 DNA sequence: TGTGCCAGCAGTTTAATCGGCAGGGGGGAAGAGACCCAGTACTTC.

As DNA, the CDR3 is TGTGCCAGCAGTGAAAGGGTGACAATGGCGGGGGGCACAGATACGCAGTATTTT. It translates to CASSERVTMAGGTDTQYF. This chain links TRBV6-1 with TRBJ2-3; 7 positions match TRBD2. The CDR3 spans 18 residues. J lost 1 base, V lost 2 bases, and 12 bases had no gene match. Germline V gene lookup returns CDR1 MNHNS and CDR2 SASEGT.

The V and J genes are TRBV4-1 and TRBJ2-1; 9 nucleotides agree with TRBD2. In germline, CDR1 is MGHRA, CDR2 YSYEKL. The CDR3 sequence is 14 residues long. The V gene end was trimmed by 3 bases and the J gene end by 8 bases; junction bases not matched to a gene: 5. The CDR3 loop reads CASSQGLANYEQFF. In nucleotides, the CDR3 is TGCGCCAGCAGCCAGGGACTAGCCAATTATGAGCAGTTCTTC.

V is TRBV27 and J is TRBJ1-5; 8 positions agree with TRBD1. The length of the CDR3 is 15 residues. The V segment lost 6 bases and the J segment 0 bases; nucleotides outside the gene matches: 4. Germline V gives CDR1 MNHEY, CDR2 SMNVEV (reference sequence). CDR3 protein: CASRDRAYSNQPQHF. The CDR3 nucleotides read TGTGCCAGCAGGGACAGGGCGTATAGCAATCAGCCCCAGCATTTT.

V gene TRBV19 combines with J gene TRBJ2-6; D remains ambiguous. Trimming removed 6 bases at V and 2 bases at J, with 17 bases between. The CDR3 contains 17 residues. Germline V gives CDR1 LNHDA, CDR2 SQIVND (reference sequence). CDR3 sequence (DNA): TGTGCCAGTAGCGTAGGAAGACTGATAGCTGGGGCCAACGTCCTGACTTTC. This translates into CASSVGRLIAGANVLTF.

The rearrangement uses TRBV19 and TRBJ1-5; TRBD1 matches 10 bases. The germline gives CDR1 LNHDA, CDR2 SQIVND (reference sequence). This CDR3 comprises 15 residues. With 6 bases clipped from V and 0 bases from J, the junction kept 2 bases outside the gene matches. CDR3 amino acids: CASRDRGSSNQPQHF. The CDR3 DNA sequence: TGTGCCAGTAGGGACAGGGGGAGTAGCAATCAGCCCCAGCATTTT.

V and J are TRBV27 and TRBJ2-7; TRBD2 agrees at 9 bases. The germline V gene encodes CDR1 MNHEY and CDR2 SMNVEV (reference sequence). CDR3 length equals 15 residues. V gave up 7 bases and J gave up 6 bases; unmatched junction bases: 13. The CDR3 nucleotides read TGTGCCAGCACCCGTGAGCGGGGGGCCCTCTCCGAGCAGTACTTC. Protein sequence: CASTRERGALSEQYF.

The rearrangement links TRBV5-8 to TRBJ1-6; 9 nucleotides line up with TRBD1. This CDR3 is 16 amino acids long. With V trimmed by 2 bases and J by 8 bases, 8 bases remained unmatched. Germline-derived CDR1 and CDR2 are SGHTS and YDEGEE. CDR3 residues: CASSFLPGQGHSPLHF. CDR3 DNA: TGTGCCAGCAGCTTCCTCCCGGGACAGGGTCATTCACCCCTCCACTTT.

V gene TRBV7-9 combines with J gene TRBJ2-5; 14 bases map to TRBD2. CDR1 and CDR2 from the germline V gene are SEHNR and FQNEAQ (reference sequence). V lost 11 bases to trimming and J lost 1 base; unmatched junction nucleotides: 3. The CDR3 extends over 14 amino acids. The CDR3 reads CAGGTSGGQETQYF. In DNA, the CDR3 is TGTGCCGGGGGGACTAGCGGGGGCCAAGAGACCCAGTACTTC.

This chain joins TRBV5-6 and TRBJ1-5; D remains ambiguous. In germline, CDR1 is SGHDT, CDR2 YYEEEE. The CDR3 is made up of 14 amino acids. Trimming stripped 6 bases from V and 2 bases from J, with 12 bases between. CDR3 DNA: TGTGCCAGCAACCCCGAATGTGGCAATCAGCCCCAGCATTTT. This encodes CASNPECGNQPQHF.

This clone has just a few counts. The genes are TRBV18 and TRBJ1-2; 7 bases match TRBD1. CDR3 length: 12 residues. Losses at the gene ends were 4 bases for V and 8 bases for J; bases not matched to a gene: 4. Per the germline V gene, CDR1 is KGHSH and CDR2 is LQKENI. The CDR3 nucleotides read TGTGCCAGCTCACAGGGGGCGCGAGGCTACACCTTC. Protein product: CASSQGARGYTF.

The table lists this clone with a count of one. This chain's CDR3 is CASSRLGQGGPHYEQYF. The CDR3 region has the DNA TGTGCCAGCTCACGCCTGGGACAGGGGGGACCTCACTACGAGCAGTACTTC. V and J are TRBV18 and TRBJ2-7, with 11 bases that match TRBD1. Germline assignment: CDR1 KGHSH and CDR2 LQKENI. V lost 4 bases to trimming and J lost 3 bases; unmatched junction nucleotides: 11. The CDR3 is made up of 17 amino acids. The full variable domain, completed using reference TRBV18 and TRBJ2-7, is NAGVMQNPRHLVRRRGQEARLRCSPMKGHSHVYWYRQLPEEGLKFMVYLQKENIIDESGMPKERFSAEFPKEGPSILRIQQVVRGDSAAYFCASSRLGQGGPHYEQYFGPGTRLTVT.

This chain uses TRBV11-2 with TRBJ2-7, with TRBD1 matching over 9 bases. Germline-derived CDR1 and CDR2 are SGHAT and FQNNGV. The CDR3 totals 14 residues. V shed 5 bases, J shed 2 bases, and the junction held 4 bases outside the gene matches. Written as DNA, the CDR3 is TGTGCCAGCAGCCTACGACAGGGGGCCTACGAGCAGTACTTC. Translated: CASSLRQGAYEQYF.

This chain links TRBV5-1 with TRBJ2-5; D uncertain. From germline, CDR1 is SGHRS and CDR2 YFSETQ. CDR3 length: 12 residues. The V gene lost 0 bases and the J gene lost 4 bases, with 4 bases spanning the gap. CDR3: CASSLAAETQYF. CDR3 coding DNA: TGCGCCAGCAGCTTGGCCGCAGAGACCCAGTACTTC.

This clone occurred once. The DNA for the CDR3 is TGTGCCAGCAGCACCCGGGACAGTGACTACAATGAGCAGTTCTTC. Amino acid sequence: CASSTRDSDYNEQFF. The V and J genes are TRBV7-9 and TRBJ2-1; TRBD1 agrees at 7 bases. Germline V lookup: CDR1 SEHNR, CDR2 FQNEAQ (reference sequence). Trimming at V came to 5 bases and at J to 3 bases, leaving 7 bases not matched to a gene. The CDR3 runs 15 residues.

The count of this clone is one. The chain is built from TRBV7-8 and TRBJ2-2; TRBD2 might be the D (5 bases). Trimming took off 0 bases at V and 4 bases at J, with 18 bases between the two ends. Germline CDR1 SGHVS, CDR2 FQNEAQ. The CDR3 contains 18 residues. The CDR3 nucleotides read TGTGCCAGCAGCTTAGCGGGGTCTAGCCGGACCACCACCGGGGAGCTGTTTTTT. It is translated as CASSLAGSSRTTTGELFF.

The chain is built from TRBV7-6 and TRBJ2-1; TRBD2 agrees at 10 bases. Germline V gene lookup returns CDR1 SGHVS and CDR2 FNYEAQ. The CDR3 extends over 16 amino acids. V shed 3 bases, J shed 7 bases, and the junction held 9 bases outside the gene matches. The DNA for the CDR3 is TGTGCCAGCAGCTTGGTAACTAGCGGGGTCGGAAATGAGCAGTTCTTC. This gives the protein CASSLVTSGVGNEQFF. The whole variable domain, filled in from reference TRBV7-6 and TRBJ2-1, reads GAGVSQSPRYKVTKRGQDVALRCDPISGHVSLYWYRQALGQGPEFLTYFNYEAQQDKSGLPNDRFSAERPEGSISTLTIQRTEQRDSAMYRCASSLVTSGVGNEQFFGPGTRLTVL.

The CDR3 sequence is CAWSYDGHSNQPQHF. CDR3 DNA sequence: TGTGCCTGGAGTTACGACGGACATAGCAATCAGCCCCAGCATTTT. The chain is built from TRBV30 and TRBJ1-5; D perhaps matches TRBD1 (5 bases). CDR1 and CDR2 (germline): GTSNPN, SVGIG (reference sequence). This CDR3 region has 15 residues. V lost 2 bases and J lost 0, with 11 bases in between.

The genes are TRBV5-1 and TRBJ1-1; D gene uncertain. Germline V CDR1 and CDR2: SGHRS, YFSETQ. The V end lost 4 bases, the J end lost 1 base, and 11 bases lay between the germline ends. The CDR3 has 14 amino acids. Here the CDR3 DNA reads TGCGCCAGCAGCCTACCCGGGCCGAACACTGAAGCTTTCTTT. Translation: CASSLPGPNTEAFF.

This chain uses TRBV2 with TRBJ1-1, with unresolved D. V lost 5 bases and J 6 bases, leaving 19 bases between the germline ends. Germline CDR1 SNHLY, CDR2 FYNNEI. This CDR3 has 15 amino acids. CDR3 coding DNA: TGTGCCAGCAGTCCACAAAGCCTCCAAAGCGCTGAAGCTTTCTTT. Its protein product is CASSPQSLQSAEAFF.

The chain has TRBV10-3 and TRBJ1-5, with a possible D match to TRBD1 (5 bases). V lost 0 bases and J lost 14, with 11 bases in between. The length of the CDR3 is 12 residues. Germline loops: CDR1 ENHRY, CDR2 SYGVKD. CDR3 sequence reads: CAISESGVAEHF. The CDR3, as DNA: TGTGCCATCAGTGAGTCGGGGGTTGCGGAGCATTTT.

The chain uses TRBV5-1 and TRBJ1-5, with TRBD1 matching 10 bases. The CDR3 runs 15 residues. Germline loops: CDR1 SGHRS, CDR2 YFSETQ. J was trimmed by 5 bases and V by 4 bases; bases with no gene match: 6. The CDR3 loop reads CASSATGGSDQPQHF. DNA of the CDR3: TGCGCCAGCAGCGCGACAGGGGGCAGTGATCAGCCCCAGCATTTT.

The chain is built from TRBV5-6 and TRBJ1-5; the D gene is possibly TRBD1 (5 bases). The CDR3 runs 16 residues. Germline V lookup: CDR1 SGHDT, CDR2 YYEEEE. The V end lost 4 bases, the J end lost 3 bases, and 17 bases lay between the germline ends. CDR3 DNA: TGTGCCAGCAGCCCCCCATTGGGGACTCTCAATCAGCCCCAGCATTTT. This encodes CASSPPLGTLNQPQHF.

The CDR3 sequence is CASSFDRNTEAFF. CDR3 DNA sequence: TGTGCCAGCAGCTTCGACCGGAACACTGAAGCTTTCTTT. This sequence joins TRBV11-2 and TRBJ1-1; D gene ambiguous. The germline V gene encodes CDR1 SGHAT and CDR2 FQNNGV. The CDR3 is 13 amino acids. V shed 3 bases and J shed 1 base, with 6 bases lying between them.

CDR3 in amino acids: CASSAWGAGVSGSYNEQFF. CDR3 in DNA: TGTGCCAGCAGTGCCTGGGGAGCGGGGGTAAGTGGATCCTACAATGAGCAGTTCTTC. The V call is TRBV6-1, the J call TRBJ2-1, with 8 bases identical to TRBD2. Germline assignment: CDR1 MNHNS and CDR2 SASEGT. This CDR3 spans 19 amino acids. J gave up 1 base and V 4 bases, and 15 bases lay outside the gene matches.

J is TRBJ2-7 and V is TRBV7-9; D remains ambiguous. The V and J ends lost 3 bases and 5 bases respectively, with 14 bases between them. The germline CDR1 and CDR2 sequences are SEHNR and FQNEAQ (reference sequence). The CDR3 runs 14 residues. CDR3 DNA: TGTGCCAGCAGCTTGTATCCGGGTTGGAACGAGCAGTACTTC. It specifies CASSLYPGWNEQYF.

In nucleotides, the CDR3 is TGCGCCAGCAGCTTGGTGACAGCCAAAGAGACCCAGTACTTC. Translation gives CASSLVTAKETQYF. The chain links TRBV5-1 to TRBJ2-5, with TRBD1 as a possible D gene (5 bases). Trimming removed 0 bases at V and 3 bases at J, with 9 bases between. Germline V CDR1 and CDR2: SGHRS, YFSETQ. The CDR3 covers 14 residues. The variable domain in full, completed from reference TRBV5-1 and TRBJ2-5, reads KAGVTQTPRYLIKTRGQQVTLSCSPISGHRSVSWYQQTPGQGLQFLFEYFSETQRNKGNFPGRFSGRQFSNSRSEMNVSTLELGDSALYLCASSLVTAKETQYFGPGTRLLVL.

The DNA for the CDR3 is TGTGCCAGCAGTGGCCCCTATGCGAGAATGGGTATCTACGAGCAGTACTTC. Protein sequence: CASSGPYARMGIYEQYF. The genes are TRBV25-1 and TRBJ2-5; D remains unclear. The J call may be mistaken, given a closer DNA end match to TRBJ2-7. Germline CDR1 is MGHDK and CDR2 is SYGVNS. The CDR3 length is 17 residues.

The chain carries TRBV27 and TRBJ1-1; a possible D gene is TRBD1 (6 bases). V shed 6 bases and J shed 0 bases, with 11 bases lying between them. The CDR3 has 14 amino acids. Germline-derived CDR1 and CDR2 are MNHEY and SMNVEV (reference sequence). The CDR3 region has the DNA TGTGCCAGCAGGTTCGGACAGATGAACACTGAAGCTTTCTTT. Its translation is CASRFGQMNTEAFF.